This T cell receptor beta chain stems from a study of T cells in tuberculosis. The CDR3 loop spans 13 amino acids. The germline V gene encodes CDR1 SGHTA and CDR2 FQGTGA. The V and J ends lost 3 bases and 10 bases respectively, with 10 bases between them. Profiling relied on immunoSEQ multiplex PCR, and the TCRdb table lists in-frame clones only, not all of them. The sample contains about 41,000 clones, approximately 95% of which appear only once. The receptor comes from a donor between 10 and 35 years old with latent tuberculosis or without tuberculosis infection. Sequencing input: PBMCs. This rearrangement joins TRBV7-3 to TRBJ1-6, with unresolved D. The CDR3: CASSLGGESPLHF. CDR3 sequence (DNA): TGTGCCAGCAGCTTGGGTGGAGAATCACCCCTCCACTTT.